The 18 T cell receptor beta chains below come from one sample, sequenced in a study of post-analysis software for immune sequencing data. General study findings and limits: Higher frequency in patients than in controls was seen for several TRBV segments, with TRBV5-6, TRBV5-1 and TRBV20-1 among them.

These receptors have no known antigen. TCR beta cDNA libraries had unique molecular identifiers. A single record per CDR3 protein comes from TCRdb applying MiXCR to the PCR reads. Seen here are roughly 670,000 distinct CDR3 sequences, approximately 60% observed once, and the top ten hold 10% to 12%. The sequencing input was blood. The receptors originated from a girl between 2 and 10 years old with multiple sclerosis.

The chain is built from TRBV7-2 and TRBJ1-2; no firm D call. Germline CDR1 is SGHTA and CDR2 is FQGNSA. V shed 4 bases and J shed 4 bases, with 13 bases lying between them. The CDR3 contains 14 residues. CDR3 DNA sequence: TGTGCCAGCAGCTCCATGAGTGTGGGCTATGGCTACACCTTC. Its protein is CASSSMSVGYGYTF.

The chain has TRBV30 and TRBJ2-7; tentative D call: TRBD2 (5 bases). The better agreement between TRBJ2-5 and the DNA end casts doubt on the J call. The CDR3 consists of 13 residues. CDR1 and CDR2 (germline): GTSNPN, SVGIG (reference sequence). CDR3 region: CAWSVGSGQTQYF. CDR3 DNA: TGTGCCTGGAGTGTAGGCAGCGGTCAGACCCAGTACTTC.

The V and J genes are TRBV10-3 and TRBJ2-1, with 12 bases that match TRBD1. CDR1 is ENHRY, CDR2 SYGVKD, per germline. The CDR3 extends over 18 amino acids. V shed 8 bases and J 10 bases; nucleotides not matched to a gene: 21. CDR3 in DNA: TGTGCCATCTCTCCGGGACAGGGGGCTCTAGCGGGGGCCGGGGAGCAGTTCTTC. Translating it yields CAISPGQGALAGAGEQFF.

The chain carries TRBV27 and TRBJ1-5; possible D gene TRBD1, 5 bases. Trimming pared 7 bases from V and 6 bases from J, leaving 10 bases between. CDR3 length: 12 residues. CDR1 is MNHEY, CDR2 SMNVEV, per germline (reference sequence). CDR3 residues: CASTGRTQPQHF. CDR3 in DNA: TGTGCCAGCACGGGGCGGACTCAGCCCCAGCATTTT.

The chain carries TRBV5-5 and TRBJ1-6; unclear D gene. Germline V gene data show CDR1 as SGHKS and CDR2 as YYEKEE (reference sequence). The ends were cut back, 1 base at V and 10 bases at J, with 9 bases in the middle. This CDR3 contains 13 residues. The CDR3 region is CASSLTSQSPLHF. CDR3 bases: TGTGCCAGCAGCTTGACATCACAATCACCCCTCCACTTT.

J is TRBJ2-5 and V is TRBV6-5, with 11 bases identical to TRBD2. The end of the DNA fits TRBJ2-7 better, so the J call may be wrong. CDR3 size: 15 residues. Germline CDR1 is MNHEY and CDR2 is SVGAGI. CDR3 DNA sequence: TGTGCCAGCAGTTATACTACTAGCGGGAGAAACGAGCAGTACTTC. Encoded protein: CASSYTTSGRNEQYF.

This clonotype occurred a few times. This rearrangement joins TRBV2 to TRBJ1-2; D is perhaps TRBD1 (6 bases). This CDR3 has 14 amino acids. Germline lookup yields CDR1 SNHLY and CDR2 FYNNEI. V shed 6 bases and J shed 3 bases, with 14 bases lying between them. This CDR3 is CASRARGLDYGYTF. CDR3 in DNA: TGTGCCAGCAGGGCCAGGGGTTTGGACTATGGCTACACCTTC.

A few counts support this clonotype. The rearrangement links TRBV7-9 to TRBJ2-1, with 10 bases aligning to TRBD2. Unmatched junction bases numbered 7, after V lost 0 bases and J lost 8 bases. The CDR3 has 16 residues. Germline loops: CDR1 SEHNR, CDR2 FQNEAQ (reference sequence). In nucleotides, the CDR3 is TGTGCCAGCAGCTTAGCGAACCTAGCGGGAGTGGATGAGCAGTTCTTC. It yields the protein CASSLANLAGVDEQFF.

This clonotype came up a few times. The genes are TRBV9 and TRBJ2-7; either TRBD1 or TRBD2 may fit D (5 bases each). Germline-derived CDR1 and CDR2 are SGDLS and YYNGEE. V lost 4 bases, J lost 3 bases, and 20 bases lay in between. The CDR3 runs to 16 residues. DNA of the CDR3: TGTGCCAGCAGCCCTCATACCGGGACGGTAATCTACGAGCAGTACTTC. It is translated as CASSPHTGTVIYEQYF.

The rearrangement uses TRBV7-2 and TRBJ1-4; 8 bases align to TRBD1. This CDR3 contains 16 residues. With V trimmed by 5 bases and J by 4 bases, 9 bases remained unmatched. Germline CDR1 reads SGHTA; CDR2 reads FQGNSA. CDR3 sequence (DNA): TGTGCCAGCAGCGCCGACAGGGGCCGAAGTAATGAAAAACTGTTTTTT. Amino acid sequence: CASSADRGRSNEKLFF.

The chain uses TRBV21-1 and TRBJ2-5; the D call of TRBD2 is as the table states it, not checked on the DNA. TRBV21-1 is flagged as a pseudogene. The CDR3 runs to 18 residues. CDR3 DNA sequence: TGTGCCAGCAGCAAACAAGGCTATACGGCGGCAGGTAGAGAGACCCAGTACTTC. Its protein is CASSKQGYTAAGRETQYF.

The J gene is TRBJ2-1, the V gene TRBV5-1, with TRBD2 matching over 7 bases. Per the germline V gene, CDR1 is SGHRS and CDR2 is YFSETQ. V shed 9 bases and J 10 bases; nucleotides not matched to a gene: 7. CDR3 size: 11 residues. The CDR3 loop is CANRTGGEQFF. Written as DNA, the CDR3 is TGCGCCAACAGGACGGGGGGAGAGCAGTTCTTC.

The chain is built from TRBV6-6 and TRBJ2-4, with D perhaps matching TRBD2 (7 bases). With 7 bases removed from V and 7 bases from J, the gap between germline ends came to 17 bases. In germline, CDR1 is MNHNY, CDR2 SVGAGI (reference sequence). This CDR3 has 14 residues. As DNA, the CDR3 is TGTGCCAGCATGGGGGGGGGCAGGGCTAACATTCAGTACTTC. Protein: CASMGGGRANIQYF.

This chain links TRBV9 with TRBJ2-1, with D perhaps matching TRBD2 (5 bases). Germline CDR1 and CDR2: SGDLS and YYNGEE. The CDR3 sequence is 16 residues long. V was trimmed by 0 bases and J by 2 bases, leaving 12 bases between them. The CDR3 sequence: CASSVDPAETYNEQFF. CDR3 DNA: TGTGCCAGCAGCGTAGACCCAGCGGAGACCTACAATGAGCAGTTCTTC. The full variable domain, its missing parts supplied by reference TRBV9 and TRBJ2-1, is DSGVTQTPKHLITATGQRVTLRCSPRSGDLSVYWYQQSLDQGLQFLIQYYNGEERAKGNILERFSAQQFPDLHSELNLSSLELGDSALYFCASSVDPAETYNEQFFGPGTRLTVL.

The gene calls are TRBV5-1 and TRBJ2-2; perhaps TRBD1 as D (5 bases). V was shortened by 2 bases and J by 5 bases, with 10 bases between the two germline ends. Germline CDR1 reads SGHRS; CDR2 reads YFSETQ. This CDR3 region has 14 residues. CDR3 protein: CASSFLDRTGELFF. CDR3 in DNA: TGCGCCAGCAGCTTCCTAGACAGAACCGGGGAGCTGTTTTTT. Full variable domain (rest looked up from reference TRBV5-1 and TRBJ2-2): KAGVTQTPRYLIKTRGQQVTLSCSPISGHRSVSWYQQTPGQGLQFLFEYFSETQRNKGNFPGRFSGRQFSNSRSEMNVSTLELGDSALYLCASSFLDRTGELFFGEGSRLTVL.

Here the CDR3 reads CASSTGGAGTTEAFF. CDR3 coding DNA: TGTGCCAGCAGCACAGGGGGCGCGGGGACCACTGAAGCTTTCTTT. The chain is built from TRBV6-1 and TRBJ1-1, with 9 nucleotides matching TRBD1. After removal of 6 bases from V and 4 bases from J, the junction contained 9 bases not matched to a gene. CDR3 length: 15 amino acids. The germline CDR1 and CDR2 sequences are MNHNS and SASEGT.

The chain employs TRBV3-1 and TRBJ2-4; 7 bases agree with TRBD2. Matching the DNA end better, TRBJ2-7 makes the J call doubtful. The CDR3 consists of 15 residues. The V gene's germline CDR1 is LGHDT and CDR2 YNNKEL (reference sequence). The CDR3 region is CASTSASGKTYEQYF. CDR3 sequence (DNA): TGTGCCAGCACCTCTGCCAGCGGGAAGACTTACGAGCAGTACTTC.

J is TRBJ1-2 and V is TRBV12-3 or TRBV12-4; D gene uncertain. Trimming left V 5 bases short and J 8 bases short, with 18 bases between. CDR3 length: 14 amino acids. This CDR3 is CASSPRGGLRGYTF. The CDR3 nucleotides read TGTGCCAGCAGTCCACGGGGAGGGCTTCGAGGCTACACCTTC.